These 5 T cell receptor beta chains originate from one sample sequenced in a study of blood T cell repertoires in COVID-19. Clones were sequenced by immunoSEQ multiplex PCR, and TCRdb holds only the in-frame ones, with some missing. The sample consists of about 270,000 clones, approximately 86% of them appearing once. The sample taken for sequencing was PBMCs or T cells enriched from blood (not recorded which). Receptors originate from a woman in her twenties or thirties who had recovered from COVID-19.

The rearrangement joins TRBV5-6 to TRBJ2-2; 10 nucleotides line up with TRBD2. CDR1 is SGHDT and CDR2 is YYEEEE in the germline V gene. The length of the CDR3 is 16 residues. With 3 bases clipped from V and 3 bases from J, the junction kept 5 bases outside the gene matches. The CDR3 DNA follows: TGTGCCAGCAGCTCGACTAGCGGGTACTACACCGGGGAGCTGTTTTTT. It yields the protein CASSSTSGYYTGELFF.

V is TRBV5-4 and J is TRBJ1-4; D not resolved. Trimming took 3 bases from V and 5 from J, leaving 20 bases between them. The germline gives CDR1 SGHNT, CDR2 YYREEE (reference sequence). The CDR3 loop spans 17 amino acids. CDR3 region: CASSSSTAIGVNEKLFF. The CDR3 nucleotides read TGTGCCAGCAGCTCCTCAACAGCGATCGGGGTGAATGAAAAACTGTTTTTT.

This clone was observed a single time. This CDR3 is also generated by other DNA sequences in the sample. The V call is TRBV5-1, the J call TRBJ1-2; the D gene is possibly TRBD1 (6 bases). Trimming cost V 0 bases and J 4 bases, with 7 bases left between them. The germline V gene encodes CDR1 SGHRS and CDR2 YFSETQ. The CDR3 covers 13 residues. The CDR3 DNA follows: TGCGCCAGCAGCTTGGACAGGGTCTATGGCTACACCTTC. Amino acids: CASSLDRVYGYTF.

The CDR3 sequence: CASSLDGLAGGFPYNEQFF. The CDR3, as DNA: TGTGCCAGCAGTTTAGACGGGCTAGCGGGGGGCTTCCCCTACAATGAGCAGTTCTTC. V gene TRBV27 combines with J gene TRBJ2-1; 11 positions match TRBD2. Germline lookup yields CDR1 MNHEY and CDR2 SMNVEV (reference sequence). This CDR3 contains 19 residues. The trim removed 2 bases at V and 2 bases at J, leaving 11 bases unmatched.

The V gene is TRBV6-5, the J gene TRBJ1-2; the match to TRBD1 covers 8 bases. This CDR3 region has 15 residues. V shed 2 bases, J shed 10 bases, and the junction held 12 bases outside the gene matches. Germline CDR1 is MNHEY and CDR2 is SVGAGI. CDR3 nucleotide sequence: TGTGCCAGCAGTTACGCGAAGGACAGGGATGAGGTCTACACCTTC. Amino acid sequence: CASSYAKDRDEVYTF.